The entry that follows covers one T cell receptor (beta chain) sequence. This clone was seen once. Its specific antigen is unknown. No base quality values were provided; no much bigger clone lies one nucleotide off. V drops 1 base and J drops 0 bases, leaving 11 bases in between. Looking up the germline V gene yields CDR1 KGHSH and CDR2 LQKENI. From the cysteine up to the phenylalanine, the CDR3 has a length of 16 residues. Kept here is only the CDR3 DNA, which spans 48 bases and is read in frame from base 1. The data were obtained in a study of blood T cell repertoires in COVID-19 (dated by TCRdb to 2020 to 2022). For the study in its entirety: Collaborator samples came from the United States, Italy and Spain and covered acute and convalescent phases of COVID-19. Where available, HLA class I and class II types were taken from metadata supplied by the sample provider and were not determined by assay-based typing. The samples were drawn from two sources: the first 160 participants of the ongoing ImmuneRACE study, and about 1,300 subjects contributed by 6 global collaborators. A freely available public database, intended as a resource for researchers studying the immune response to SARS-CoV-2, is where the repertoires were released. Sample metadata almost always included a de-identified subject ID, COVID-19 status, age in years and sex. The dataset comprised deeply sampled blood TCRbeta repertoires from subjects exposed to, actively infected with, or recovered from COVID-19. The prospective study material was composed of cDNA or gDNA derived from T cells, B-cell-depleted T cells, or PBMCs. The paper's findings and limits, for the study overall: Clinical and demographic metadata were provided uncurated, with the amount varying by source and participant.

Collaborating institutions collected whole blood in K2EDTA tubes following their own protocols. Collaborator samples were shipped for TCRbeta analysis as frozen whole blood, isolated PBMCs, or DNA extracted from either sample type. TCRbeta CDR3 regions were amplified from genomic DNA using the immunoSEQ Assay, a bias-controlled multiplex PCR. Concerning the study's data processing: The number of nucleated cells in each sample was estimated by amplification of reference gene primers within the assay. To quantify the absolute abundance of each unique TCRbeta CDR3 rearrangement, sequence reads were collapsed and filtered. For each sample, productive Simpson clonality was calculated by taking the square root of Simpson's diversity index across productive rearrangements. TCRdb retrieved this table from immuneACCESS and kept in-frame rearrangements only. Not all clones are present; in checked studies, unresolved V genes account for under half, and no reason is known for the remainder. For V, J and clone size, that table is used; D and trimming come from the DNA. In all, the sample holds about 170,000 clones, and 86% of those were seen once. Of the sample, roughly 7% is held by the ten largest clones.

This receptor was obtained from a man aged 50-59 years with active or convalescent COVID-19. The sequence links TRBV18 to TRBJ2-3, with the D gene not clear enough to name. Sequencing used peripheral blood. CDR3 region: CASSPRSHFSTDTQYF. The sequenced DNA is TGTGCCAGCTCACCACGGAGTCATTTTAGCACAGATACGCAGTATTTT.